The present entry profiles one TCR beta chain with its context. Measured with immunoSEQ multiplex PCR; TCRdb has only the in-frame clones, and not every one. The table shows fewer than 400,000 clones, with under 90% occurring only once. This sample is part of a study of blood T cell repertoires in COVID-19. CDR3 length equals 14 residues. Trimming took 3 bases from V and 3 from J, leaving 9 bases between them. Germline V lookup: CDR1 SNHLY, CDR2 FYNNEI. This clonotype originated in a man between 60 and 75 years old who had recovered from COVID-19. What was sequenced was PBMCs or T cells enriched from blood (not recorded which). The rearrangement uses TRBV2 and TRBJ1-5; a weak D match, TRBD1 (5 bases). The CDR3, as DNA: TGTGCCAGCAGTGAGACACAGGTCAATCAGCCCCAGCATTTT. Its protein product is CASSETQVNQPQHF.